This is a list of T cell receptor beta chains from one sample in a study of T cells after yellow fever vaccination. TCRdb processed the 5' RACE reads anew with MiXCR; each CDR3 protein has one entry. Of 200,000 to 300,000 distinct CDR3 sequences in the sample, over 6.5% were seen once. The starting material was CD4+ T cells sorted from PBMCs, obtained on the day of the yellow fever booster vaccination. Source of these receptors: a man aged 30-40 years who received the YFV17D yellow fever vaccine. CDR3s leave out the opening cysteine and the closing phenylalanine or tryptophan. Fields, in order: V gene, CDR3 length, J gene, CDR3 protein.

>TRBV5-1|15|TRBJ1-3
ASSLDTGGDSGNTIY
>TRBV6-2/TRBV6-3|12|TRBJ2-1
ASSYSRSYNEQF
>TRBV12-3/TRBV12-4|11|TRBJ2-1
ASSRPVPNEQF
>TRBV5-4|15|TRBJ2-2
ASSPGGVRGLGGELF
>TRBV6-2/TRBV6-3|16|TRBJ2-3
ASSYSTAGGRVTDTQY
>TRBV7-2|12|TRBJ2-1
ASSLRRAGNEQF
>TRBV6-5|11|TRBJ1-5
ASSYLKGEPQH
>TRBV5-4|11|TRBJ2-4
ASSADQADQIY
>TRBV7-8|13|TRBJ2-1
ASSLEVAGGREQF
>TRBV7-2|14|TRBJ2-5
ASSLSSRRLQETQY
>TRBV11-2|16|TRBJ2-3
ASSLVGFGPANPDTQY
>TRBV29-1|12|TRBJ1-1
SVFLGPQNTEAF
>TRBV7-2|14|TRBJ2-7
ASSLGLAGVINEQY
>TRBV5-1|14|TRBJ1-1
ASSLELTGWNTEAF
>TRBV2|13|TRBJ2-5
ASSEASGLGGTQY
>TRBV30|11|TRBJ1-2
AWSVFRGDGYT
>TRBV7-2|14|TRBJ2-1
ASSPGGLAAYNEQF
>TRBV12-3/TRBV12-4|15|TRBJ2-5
ACCLTAAGTSGSTQY
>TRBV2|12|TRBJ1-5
ASTRDRGDQPQH
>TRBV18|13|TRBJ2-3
ASLRLAGGSDTQY
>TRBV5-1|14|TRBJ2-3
ASSHRLAGNTDTQY
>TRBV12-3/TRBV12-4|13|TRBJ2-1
ASSLSGRDYNEQF
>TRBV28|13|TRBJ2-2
AIHDRGKSTGELF
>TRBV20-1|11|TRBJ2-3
SARIRGTDTQY
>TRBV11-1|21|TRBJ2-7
ASSLASPRGGTSGRSKAYEQY
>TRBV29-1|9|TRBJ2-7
SVGGIYEQY
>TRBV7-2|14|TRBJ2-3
ASSTRRQGGTDTQY
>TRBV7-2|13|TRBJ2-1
ASSSNRGSYNEQF
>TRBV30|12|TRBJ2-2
AWRVLASTGELF
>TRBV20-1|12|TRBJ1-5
SAQHPLGNQPQH
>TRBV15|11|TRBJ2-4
ATSRDPRDIQY
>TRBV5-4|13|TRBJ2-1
ASSLPSGSSNEQF
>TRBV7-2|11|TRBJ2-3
ASGSRGANTQY
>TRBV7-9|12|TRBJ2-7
ASSLAGTAYEQY
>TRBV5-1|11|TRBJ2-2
ASNEVTTGELF
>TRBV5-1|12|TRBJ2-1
ASSFLSSYNEQF
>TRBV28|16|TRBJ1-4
ASKGGRGLLATNEKLF
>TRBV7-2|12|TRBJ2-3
ASIRTPSTDTQY
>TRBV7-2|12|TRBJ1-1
ASRIGGSNTEAF
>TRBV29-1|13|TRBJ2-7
SVAGGQRHSMRQY
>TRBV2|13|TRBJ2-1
ASSEDQTANNEQF
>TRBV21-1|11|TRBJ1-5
ASSMVRFQPQH
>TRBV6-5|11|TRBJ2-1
ASTGGPVPEQF
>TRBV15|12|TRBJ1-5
ATRVGQQNQPQH
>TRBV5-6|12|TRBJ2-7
ASSPGLGCYEQY
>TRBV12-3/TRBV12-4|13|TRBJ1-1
ASSLPPMGHTEAF
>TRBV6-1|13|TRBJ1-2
ASSKRQGSVDGYT
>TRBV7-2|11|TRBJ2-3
ASRFPSTDTQY
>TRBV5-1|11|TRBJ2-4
ASSEAPINIQY
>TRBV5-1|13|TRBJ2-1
ASSSGTGAYNEQF
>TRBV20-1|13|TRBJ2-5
SARGFGEARETQY
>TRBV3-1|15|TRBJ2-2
ASSQGEEQSYTGELF
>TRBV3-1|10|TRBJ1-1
ASSQAESEAF
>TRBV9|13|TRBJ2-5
ASSAGLAASETQY
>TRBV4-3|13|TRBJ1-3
ASSQTTGSGNTIY
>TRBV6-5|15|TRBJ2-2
ASSYSGVATNTGELF
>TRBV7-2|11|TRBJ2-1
ASSFSVFDEQF